This entry concerns a single T cell receptor beta chain. The sample comes from a study of cytomegalovirus exposure and HLA in healthy donors. The PCR had 60 Vbeta and 13 Jbeta primers. Measured with immunoSEQ multiplex PCR; TCRdb has only the in-frame clones, and not every one. Of 210,000 or so clones listed, more than 60% are singletons. CDR1 and CDR2 from the germline V gene are MNHEY and SMNVEV (reference sequence). The CDR3 sequence is 17 residues long. V was trimmed by 2 bases and J by 2 bases, leaving 18 bases between them. The clonotype comes from a woman aged 60-75 years in good health and CMV-seropositive. The V call is TRBV27, the J call TRBJ1-2, with D tentatively TRBD1 (6 bases). What was sequenced was PBMCs. CDR3 region: CASSLGGQPLRNYGYTF. The CDR3 DNA follows: TGTGCCAGCAGTTTAGGTGGACAGCCATTAAGGAACTATGGCTACACCTTC.